This T cell receptor (beta chain) comes out of a study of blood T cell repertoires in COVID-19. Study information: In each case, the material was cDNA or gDNA derived from T cells, B-cell-depleted T cells, or PBMCs.

Assay: immunoSEQ multiplex PCR; the TCRdb copy retains only in-frame clones and omits some. The sample has 65,000 to 85,000 clones, roughly 77% seen once. Germline V gene sequence: CDR1 LNHDA, CDR2 SQIVND (reference sequence). This CDR3 comprises 17 residues. J lost 1 base, V lost 5 bases, and 8 bases had no gene match. The chain couples TRBV19 to TRBJ2-3; 11 positions match TRBD2. Sequencing used peripheral blood. This clonotype was sampled from a man in his fifties or sixties with active or convalescent COVID-19. The CDR3 DNA reads TGTGCCAGTAGTTCGAGGACTAGCGGGTGGGGCACAGATACGCAGTATTTT. Translated: CASSSRTSGWGTDTQYF.